The next 2 T cell receptor beta chains were all read from a single sample in a study of beta chain features in type 1 diabetes. Investigators reverse transcribed all isolated RNA, so they sequenced expressed TCRB transcripts. Assay: immunoSEQ multiplex PCR; the TCRdb copy retains only in-frame clones and omits some. The profile shows 400,000 to 600,000 clones, over 25% of them singletons. Sequences were obtained from naive CD4+ T cells from blood. These receptors came from a man between 18 and 29 years old in good health.

This clone came up a few times. V is TRBV4-2 and J is TRBJ2-5, with a tentative D call TRBD2 (6 bases). Germline V CDR1 and CDR2: LGHNA, YNFKEQ. With 0 bases removed from V and 5 bases from J, the gap between germline ends came to 16 bases. The CDR3 contains 16 residues. The chain's CDR3 is CASSQETGVRGETQYF. The DNA for the CDR3 is TGTGCCAGCAGCCAAGAGACGGGGGTCCGGGGGGAGACCCAGTACTTC.

The chain couples TRBV30 to TRBJ2-1; weak D call: TRBD2 (5 bases). The CDR3 consists of 13 residues. Deletions cut 8 bases from V and 6 bases from J, with 17 bases between. From germline, CDR1 is GTSNPN and CDR2 SVGIG (reference sequence). The CDR3 spells CAGYRRYPNEQFF. Here the CDR3 DNA reads TGTGCCGGCTATCGGAGGTATCCCAATGAGCAGTTCTTC.